This TCR beta chain is from a study of CD8+ T cells in alopecia areata. Across the whole study: Tofacitinib ran 6 to 18 months, followed by 6 months off drug.

Isolated RNA was reverse transcribed into cDNA used as the sequencing template. Produced via immunoSEQ multiplex PCR; TCRdb's table is partial and in-frame only. The table has some 150,000 clones, 67% seen once. The trim removed 5 bases at V and 6 bases at J, leaving 7 bases unmatched. The CDR3 extends over 14 amino acids. Per germline, CDR1 PRHDT and CDR2 FYEKMQ (reference sequence). Source: CD8+ T cells sorted from blood, taken at week 0. The V and J genes are TRBV13 and TRBJ2-1; 7 positions match TRBD1. The receptor comes from a human donor with alopecia areata. CDR3 nucleotides: TGTGCCAGCAGCGACAGGGTTATAAGCAATGAGCAGTTCTTC. Amino acid sequence: CASSDRVISNEQFF.